This TCR beta chain was profiled in a study of blood T cell repertoires in COVID-19. Per the authors' pipeline: Nucleated cell number was recorded as an estimate derived from reference gene primer amplification. Profiling relied on immunoSEQ multiplex PCR, and the TCRdb table lists in-frame clones only, not all of them. D and trimming come from the DNA, and the V and J calls and clone size come from that table. The table lists approximately 150,000 clones, about 92% of them singletons. CDR3 size: 14 residues. CDR1 is LNHDA, CDR2 SQIVND, per germline (reference sequence). With V trimmed by 3 bases and J by 5 bases, 0 bases remained unmatched.

V and J are TRBV19 and TRBJ2-1; 11 nucleotides match TRBD2. Sample: peripheral blood. The receptor was derived from a human donor in a cohort sampled during active COVID-19. CDR3 coding DNA: TGTGCCAGTAGTATGACTAGCGGGAACAATGAGCAGTTCTTC. This translates into CASSMTSGNNEQFF.